This T cell receptor beta chain originates from a study of cytomegalovirus exposure and HLA in healthy donors. Study-level information: The 120 validation repertoires were produced on the same platform as the roughly 690 repertoires of the first cohort. This was reported in a later analysis.

Turning to this clone: Antigen: not known.

The protocol was immunoSEQ multiplex PCR, while the TCRdb copy is restricted to in-frame clones and leaves out a portion. In the table there are about 64,000 clones, roughly 90% of which are singletons. Whole-study findings and limits: In vitro testing confirmed a few CMV-associated chains as specific for CMV antigens.

V shed 4 bases, J shed 3 bases, and the junction held 3 bases outside the gene matches. From germline, CDR1 is SGHDT and CDR2 YYEEEE. The CDR3 runs 14 residues. The donors belonged to the approximately 120-subject validation cohort, separate from the approximately 700-subject first cohort. The rearrangement joins TRBV5-6 to TRBJ2-5; 10 positions agree with TRBD2. Sequences were obtained from PBMCs. The clonotype was recovered from a woman in her late teens or twenties in good health and CMV-seronegative. The CDR3 region is CASSPGLAEETQYF. CDR3 in DNA: TGTGCCAGCAGCCCAGGACTAGCGGAAGAGACCCAGTACTTC. The full variable domain, with the rest looked up from reference TRBV5-6 and TRBJ2-5, is DAGVTQSPTHLIKTRGQQVTLRCSPKSGHDTVSWYQQALGQGPQFIFQYYEEEERQRGNFPDRFSGHQFPNYSSELNVNALLLGDSALYLCASSPGLAEETQYFGPGTRLLVL.